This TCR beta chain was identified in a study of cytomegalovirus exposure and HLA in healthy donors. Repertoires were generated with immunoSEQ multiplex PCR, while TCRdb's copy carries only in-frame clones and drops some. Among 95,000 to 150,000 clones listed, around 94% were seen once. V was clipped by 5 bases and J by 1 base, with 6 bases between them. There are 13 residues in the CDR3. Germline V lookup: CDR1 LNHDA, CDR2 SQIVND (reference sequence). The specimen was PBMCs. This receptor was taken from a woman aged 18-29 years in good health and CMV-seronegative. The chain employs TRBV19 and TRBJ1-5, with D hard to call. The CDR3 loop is CASSDGSNQPQHF. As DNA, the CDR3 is TGTGCCAGTAGTGACGGGAGCAATCAGCCCCAGCATTTT.